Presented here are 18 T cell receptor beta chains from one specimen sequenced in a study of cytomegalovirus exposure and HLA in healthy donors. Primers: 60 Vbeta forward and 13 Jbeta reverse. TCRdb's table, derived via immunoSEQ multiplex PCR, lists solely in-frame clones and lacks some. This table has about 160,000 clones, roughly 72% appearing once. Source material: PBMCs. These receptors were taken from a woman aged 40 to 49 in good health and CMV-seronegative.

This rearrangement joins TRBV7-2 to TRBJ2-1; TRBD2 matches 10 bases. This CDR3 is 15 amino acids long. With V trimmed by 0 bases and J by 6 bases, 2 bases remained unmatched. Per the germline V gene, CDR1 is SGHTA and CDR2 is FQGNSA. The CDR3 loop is CASSLAGLALNEQFF. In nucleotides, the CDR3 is TGTGCCAGCAGCTTAGCGGGACTAGCGCTCAATGAGCAGTTCTTC.

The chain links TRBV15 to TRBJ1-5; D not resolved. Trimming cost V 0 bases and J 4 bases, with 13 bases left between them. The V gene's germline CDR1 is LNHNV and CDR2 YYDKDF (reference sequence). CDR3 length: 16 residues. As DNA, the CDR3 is TGTGCCACCAGCAGAGATTACGAGGCCCCGAATCAGCCCCAGCATTTT. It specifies CATSRDYEAPNQPQHF.

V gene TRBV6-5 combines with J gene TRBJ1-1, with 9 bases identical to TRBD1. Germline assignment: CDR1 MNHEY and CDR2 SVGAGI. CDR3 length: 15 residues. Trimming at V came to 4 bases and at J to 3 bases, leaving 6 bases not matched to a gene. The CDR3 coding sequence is TGTGCCAGCAGTTTAAAACAGGGGGCAGACACTGAAGCTTTCTTT. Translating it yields CASSLKQGADTEAFF.

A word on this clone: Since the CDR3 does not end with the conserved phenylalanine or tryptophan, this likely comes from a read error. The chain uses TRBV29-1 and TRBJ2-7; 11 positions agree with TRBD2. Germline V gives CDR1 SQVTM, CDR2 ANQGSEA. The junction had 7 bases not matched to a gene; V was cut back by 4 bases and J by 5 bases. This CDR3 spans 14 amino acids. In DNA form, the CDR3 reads TGCAGCGTTGGAGTAGCGGGAGGGCCCCACGAGCAGTACCTC. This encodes CSVGVAGGPHEQYL.

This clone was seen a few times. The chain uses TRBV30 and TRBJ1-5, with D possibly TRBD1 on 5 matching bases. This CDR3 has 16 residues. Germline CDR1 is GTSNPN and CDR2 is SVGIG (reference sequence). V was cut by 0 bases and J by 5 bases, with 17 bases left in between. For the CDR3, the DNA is TGTGCCTGGAGTGTCTTGGGCAGATTAGGGGATCAGCCCCAGCATTTT. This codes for CAWSVLGRLGDQPQHF.

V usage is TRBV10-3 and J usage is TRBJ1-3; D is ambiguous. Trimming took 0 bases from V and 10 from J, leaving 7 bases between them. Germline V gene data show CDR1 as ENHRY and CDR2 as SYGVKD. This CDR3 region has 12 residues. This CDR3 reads CAISESPRTIYF. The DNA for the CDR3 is TGTGCCATCAGTGAGTCCCCCAGAACCATATATTTT.

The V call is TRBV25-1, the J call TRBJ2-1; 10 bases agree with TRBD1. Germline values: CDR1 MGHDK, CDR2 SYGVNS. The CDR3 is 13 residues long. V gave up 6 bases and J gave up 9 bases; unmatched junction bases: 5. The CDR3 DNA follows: TGTGCCAGCAGAGGACAGGGGGGAGGTGAGCAGTTCTTC. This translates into CASRGQGGGEQFF.

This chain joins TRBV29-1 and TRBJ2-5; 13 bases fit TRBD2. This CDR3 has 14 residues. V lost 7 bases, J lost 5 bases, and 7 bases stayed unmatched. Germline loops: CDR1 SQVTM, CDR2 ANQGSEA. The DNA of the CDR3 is TGCAGCGCGGGACTAGCGGGATTTGGGGAGACCCAGTACTTC. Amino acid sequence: CSAGLAGFGETQYF.

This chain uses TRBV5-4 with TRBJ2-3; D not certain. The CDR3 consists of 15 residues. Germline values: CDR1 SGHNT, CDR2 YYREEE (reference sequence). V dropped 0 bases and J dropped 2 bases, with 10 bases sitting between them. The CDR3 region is CASSLAGRDTDTQYF. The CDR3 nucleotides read TGTGCCAGCAGCTTGGCCGGTAGAGACACAGATACGCAGTATTTT.

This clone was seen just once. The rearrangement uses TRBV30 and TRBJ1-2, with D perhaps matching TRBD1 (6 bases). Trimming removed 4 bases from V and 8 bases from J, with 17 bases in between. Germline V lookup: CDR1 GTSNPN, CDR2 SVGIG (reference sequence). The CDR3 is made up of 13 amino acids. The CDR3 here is CAWTPDRGRGYTF. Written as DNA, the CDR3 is TGTGCCTGGACCCCGGACAGAGGGAGAGGCTACACCTTC.

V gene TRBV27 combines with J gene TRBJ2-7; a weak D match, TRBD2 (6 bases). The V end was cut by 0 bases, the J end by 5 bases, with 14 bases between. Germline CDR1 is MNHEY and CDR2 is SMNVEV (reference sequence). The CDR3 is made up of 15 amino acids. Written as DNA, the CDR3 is TGTGCCAGCAGTTTATCGATTGCAGTAGCGGACGAGCAGTACTTC. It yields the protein CASSLSIAVADEQYF.

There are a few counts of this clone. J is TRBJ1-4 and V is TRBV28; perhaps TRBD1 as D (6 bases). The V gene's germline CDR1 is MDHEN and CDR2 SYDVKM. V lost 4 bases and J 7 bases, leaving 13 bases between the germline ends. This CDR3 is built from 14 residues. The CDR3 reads CASSWGGPIEKLFF. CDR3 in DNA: TGTGCCAGCAGTTGGGGGGGCCCGATTGAAAAACTGTTTTTT. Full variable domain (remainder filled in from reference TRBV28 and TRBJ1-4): DVKVTQSSRYLVKRTGEKVFLECVQDMDHENMFWYRQDPGLGLRLIYFSYDVKMKEKGDIPEGYSVSREKKERFSLILESASTNQTSMYLCASSWGGPIEKLFFGSGTQLSVL.

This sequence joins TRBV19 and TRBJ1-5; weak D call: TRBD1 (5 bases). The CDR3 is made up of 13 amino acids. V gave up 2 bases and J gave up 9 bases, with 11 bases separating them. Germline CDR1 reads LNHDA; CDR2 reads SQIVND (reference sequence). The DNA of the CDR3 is TGTGCCAGTAGTATATCCCAGGGAGGGCCCCAGCATTTT. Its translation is CASSISQGGPQHF.

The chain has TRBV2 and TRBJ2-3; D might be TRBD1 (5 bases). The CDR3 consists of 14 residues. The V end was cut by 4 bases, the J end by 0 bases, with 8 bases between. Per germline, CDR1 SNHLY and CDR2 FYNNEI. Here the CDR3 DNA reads TGTGCCAGCAGTGTGGACACTAGCACAGATACGCAGTATTTT. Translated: CASSVDTSTDTQYF.

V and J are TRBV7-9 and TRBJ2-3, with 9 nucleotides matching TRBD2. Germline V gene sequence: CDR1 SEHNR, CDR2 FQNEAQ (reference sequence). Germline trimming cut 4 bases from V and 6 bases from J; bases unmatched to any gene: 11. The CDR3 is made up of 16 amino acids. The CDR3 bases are TGTGCCAGCAGCTCGCTCTGGGCTAGCGGGACCGATACGCAGTATTTT. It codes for CASSSLWASGTDTQYF.

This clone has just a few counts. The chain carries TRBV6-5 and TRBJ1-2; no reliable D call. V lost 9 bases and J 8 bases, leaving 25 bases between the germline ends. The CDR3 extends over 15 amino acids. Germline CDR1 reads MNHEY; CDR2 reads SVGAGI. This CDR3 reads CASKPTGNPNGGYTF. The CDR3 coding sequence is TGTGCCAGTAAACCCACCGGGAACCCTAATGGAGGCTACACCTTC.

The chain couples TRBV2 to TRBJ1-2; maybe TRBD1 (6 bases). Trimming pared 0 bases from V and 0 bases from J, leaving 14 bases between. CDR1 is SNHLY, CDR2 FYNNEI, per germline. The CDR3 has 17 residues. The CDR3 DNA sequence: TGTGCCAGCAGTGAAGCCTCCATTAGACAGGCTAACTATGGCTACACCTTC. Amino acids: CASSEASIRQANYGYTF.

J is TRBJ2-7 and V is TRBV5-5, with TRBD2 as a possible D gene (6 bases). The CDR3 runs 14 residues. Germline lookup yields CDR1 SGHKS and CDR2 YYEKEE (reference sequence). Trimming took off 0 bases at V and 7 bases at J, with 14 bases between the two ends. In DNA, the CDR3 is TGTGCCAGCAGCTTGGAGGCGGGATCGGTTGAGCAGTACTTC. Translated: CASSLEAGSVEQYF.